This record looks at one TCR beta chain sequence and its context. Here immunoSEQ multiplex PCR was the method, and the copy in TCRdb shows in-frame clones only, minus some. The sample holds around 63,000 clones, around 80% seen once. This specimen comes from a study of OX40 agonist ivuxolimab in advanced cancers. Study summary: Ivuxolimab doses were 0.01, 0.1, 0.3, 1.5, 3 or 10 mg/kg every 2 weeks.

This CDR3 contains 14 residues. Trimming pared 4 bases from V and 0 bases from J, leaving 4 bases between. Germline V lookup: CDR1 SGHVS, CDR2 FNYEAQ. This specimen was CD4+ or CD8+ T cells sorted from blood, taken in a trial of the OX40 agonist ivuxolimab. This TCR was sampled from an adult with an advanced solid tumor such as melanoma, head and neck, liver or kidney cancer. The chain employs TRBV7-6 and TRBJ2-6, with unresolved D. In nucleotides, the CDR3 is TGTGCCAGCAGCTCGAGCTCTGGGGCCAACGTCCTGACTTTC. Its translation is CASSSSSGANVLTF.